The TCR beta chain under discussion was sequenced for a study of T cell repertoires in cytomegalovirus infection. Regarding the study as a whole: The ex vivo response was dominated by HLA-C-restricted CMV-specific TCR beta clonotypes.

On this clonotype itself: The antigen remains unidentified.

The CDR3 is 16 residues long. The germline V gene encodes CDR1 SGHNT and CDR2 YYREEE (reference sequence). V was shortened by 1 base and J by 6 bases, with 16 bases between the two germline ends. TCRdb re-derived calls from the reads in MiXCR, one entry per CDR3 protein. Here the sample spans approximately 990,000 distinct CDR3 sequences, 31% being singletons. The sequencing here drew on cultured CD8+ T cells from PBMCs, taken from culture after CMV antigen stimulation. The TCR comes from a human donor in good health (CMV status not recorded). Some clones in this sample may be carry-over from other donors' samples. The chain uses TRBV5-4 and TRBJ2-2; D possibly matches TRBD1 or TRBD2 (5 bases each). CDR3 nucleotides: TGTGCCAGCAGCTTGATAGGGGTAACGGGGCCCGGGGAGCTGTTTTTT. Protein: CASSLIGVTGPGELFF.